The TCR beta chain under discussion was sequenced for a study of CD8 T cells in ankylosing spondylitis. Germline assignment: CDR1 SGHRS and CDR2 YFSETQ. This CDR3 has 15 residues. Unmatched junction bases numbered 2, after V lost 2 bases and J lost 1 base. Study observations and caveats: Before this, some motif variants had been reported in reactive arthritis synovial fluid and blood. Ankylosing spondylitis blood appeared to carry a characteristic TCR beta motif of roughly eight highly homologous variants.

This clonotype appeared many times. Its antigen is undetermined. One entry per CDR3 protein results from TCRdb running MiXCR on the 5' RACE reads. The top ten hold less than 0.65% of the sample, which has more than 650,000 distinct CDR3 sequences, about 12% seen once. The sample taken for sequencing was blood, either unsorted or a sorted T cell fraction (not recorded which). The rearrangement links TRBV5-1 to TRBJ2-3; 9 bases are a match to TRBD2. The source is a male donor with ankylosing spondylitis. CDR3 nucleotides: TGCGCCAGCAGCTTTAGCGGGAGAGGCACAGATACGCAGTATTTT. As protein: CASSFSGRGTDTQYF. The variable domain in full, completed from reference TRBV5-1 and TRBJ2-3, reads KAGVTQTPRYLIKTRGQQVTLSCSPISGHRSVSWYQQTPGQGLQFLFEYFSETQRNKGNFPGRFSGRQFSNSRSEMNVSTLELGDSALYLCASSFSGRGTDTQYFGPGTRLTVL.